Shown below are 16 T cell receptor beta chains from a single sample sequenced in a study of cytomegalovirus exposure and HLA in healthy donors (dated by TCRdb to 2015 to 2018). Library creation used the immunoSEQ multiplex PCR assay. A mixture of 60 forward primers for TCR Vbeta segments and 13 reverse primers for TCR Jbeta segments was used in the multiplex PCR. Entries here come from immuneACCESS through TCRdb and include only in-frame sequences with V and J called. Some clones fail to appear in such tables; in the studies checked, an unresolved V gene covers under half of the shortfall, and the cause of the remainder is unknown. The sample contains around 110,000 clones, over 60% of them found a single time. The ten largest clones take up roughly 2.4% of the sample. The sequenced sample was PBMCs. The receptors were sampled from a woman in her 30s in good health and CMV-seronegative.

The chain couples TRBV29-1 to TRBJ2-7; TRBD1 is a possible D gene (6 bases). CDR1 and CDR2 (germline): SQVTM, ANQGSEA. The V and J ends lost 3 bases and 3 bases respectively, with 18 bases between them. The CDR3 is made up of 15 amino acids. Here the CDR3 reads CSVDGGQGLDYEQYF. The DNA of the CDR3 is TGCAGCGTTGACGGTGGGCAGGGGCTGGACTACGAGCAGTACTTC.

This clone has only a few counts. The genes are TRBV7-2 and TRBJ2-3; no clear D gene. Germline V gives CDR1 SGHTA, CDR2 FQGNSA. The CDR3 covers 16 residues. Trimming shortened V by 3 bases and J by 2 bases, and 15 bases separated the two germline ends. CDR3 amino acids: CASSFLSNKNTDTQYF. The CDR3, as DNA: TGTGCCAGCAGCTTTTTGAGCAATAAAAACACAGATACGCAGTATTTT. The full variable domain, with the rest looked up from reference TRBV7-2 and TRBJ2-3, is GAGVSQSPSNKVTEKGKDVELRCDPISGHTALYWYRQSLGQGLEFLIYFQGNSAPDKSGLPSDRFSAERTGGSVSTLTIQRTQQEDSAVYLCASSFLSNKNTDTQYFGPGTRLTVL.

This clone was picked up a small number of times. This rearrangement joins TRBV7-3 to TRBJ2-1; 7 bases are shared with TRBD2. Germline values: CDR1 SGHTA, CDR2 FQGTGA. Trimming cost V 5 bases and J 4 bases; bases outside gene matches: 2. The CDR3 loop spans 13 amino acids. The CDR3: CASSPGGYNEQFF. The CDR3 DNA follows: TGTGCCAGCAGCCCCGGGGGGTACAATGAGCAGTTCTTC.

The table lists this clone with a few counts. The chain recombines TRBV6-4 with TRBJ1-4; D unclear. Germline V gives CDR1 MRHNA, CDR2 SNTAGT. This CDR3 spans 14 amino acids. V was trimmed by 6 bases and J by 6 bases, leaving 14 bases between them. The DNA for the CDR3 is TGTGCCAGCAGCTGCCCCGGAGAGGATGAAAAACTGTTTTTT. Translated: CASSCPGEDEKLFF.

The J gene is TRBJ1-3, the V gene TRBV27, with D unresolved. CDR1 is MNHEY, CDR2 SMNVEV, per germline (reference sequence). The CDR3 is 15 residues long. Trimming removed 0 bases from V and 0 bases from J, with 6 bases in between. The CDR3 nucleotides read TGTGCCAGCAGTTTATCTGCGGACTCTGGAAACACCATATATTTT. Translating gives CASSLSADSGNTIYF.

Comments on this clone: Other DNA sequences in this sample translate to the same CDR3. The V call is TRBV7-9, the J call TRBJ1-3, with TRBD1 matching 8 bases. V lost 6 bases, J lost 0 bases, and 4 bases stayed unmatched. The CDR3 loop spans 15 amino acids. The germline V gene has CDR1 SEHNR and CDR2 FQNEAQ (reference sequence). For the CDR3, the DNA is TGTGCCAGCAGTAGGACAGGGATCTCTGGAAACACCATATATTTT. Its protein is CASSRTGISGNTIYF.

This sequence joins TRBV7-2 and TRBJ2-1, with TRBD2 matching over 7 bases. The length of the CDR3 is 15 residues. Germline lookup yields CDR1 SGHTA and CDR2 FQGNSA. With V trimmed by 5 bases and J by 0 bases, 4 bases remained unmatched. CDR3 bases: TGTGCCAGCAGCCGTAGCGGGTCCTCCTACAATGAGCAGTTCTTC. It codes for CASSRSGSSYNEQFF.

The CDR3 spells CASSSRAGELFF. CDR3 in DNA: TGTGCCAGCAGTTCTAGAGCCGGGGAGCTGTTTTTT. The chain combines TRBV27 with TRBJ2-2; D remains unclear. Germline CDR1 reads MNHEY; CDR2 reads SMNVEV (reference sequence). The CDR3 totals 12 residues. The V and J ends lost 4 bases and 6 bases respectively, with 6 bases between them.

A remark on this clone: At one boundary the junction diverges from the germline segment, which might be a read error. The rearrangement joins TRBV7-9 to TRBJ2-7; unclear D gene. The CDR3 totals 9 residues. The germline CDR1 and CDR2 sequences are SEHNR and FQNEAQ (reference sequence). CDR3 sequence reads: CASSSLENF. The CDR3 DNA follows: TGTGCCAGCAGCTCGCTAGAAAATTTC.

The chain joins TRBV7-3 to TRBJ2-1, with TRBD2 matching 10 bases. The CDR3 length is 16 residues. Germline V lookup: CDR1 SGHTA, CDR2 FQGTGA. The junction had 8 bases not matched to a gene; V was cut back by 5 bases and J by 4 bases. The CDR3: CASSAAGTSAYNEQFF. DNA of the CDR3: TGTGCCAGCAGCGCCGCCGGGACTAGCGCGTACAATGAGCAGTTCTTC.

This clone showed up just once. Here the CDR3 DNA reads TGTGCCAGCAGTGAACGTCGGGGGGCGGCCACAGATACGCAGTATTTT. Its translation is CASSERRGAATDTQYF. The chain couples TRBV6-1 to TRBJ2-3, with D possibly TRBD2 on 7 matching bases. Germline V gene sequence: CDR1 MNHNS, CDR2 SASEGT. The CDR3 loop spans 16 amino acids. Trimming left V 2 bases short and J 2 bases short, with 14 bases between.

The rearrangement uses TRBV14 and TRBJ2-5, with 7 bases that match TRBD1. Germline trimming cut 0 bases from V and 5 bases from J; bases unmatched to any gene: 15. There are 18 residues in the CDR3. Germline CDR1 reads SGHDN; CDR2 reads FVKESK. CDR3 loop: CASSQESLGRGSKETQYF. DNA for the CDR3: TGTGCCAGCAGCCAAGAATCCCTGGGCAGGGGGTCTAAGGAGACCCAGTACTTC.

J is TRBJ2-5 and V is TRBV5-4; 7 nucleotides line up with TRBD2. V was clipped by 0 bases and J by 4 bases; unmatched bases: 6. This CDR3 spans 15 amino acids. Germline V gene sequence: CDR1 SGHNT, CDR2 YYREEE (reference sequence). This chain's CDR3 is CASSLGGRAGETQYF. The CDR3 DNA is TGTGCCAGCAGCTTGGGGGGGAGGGCCGGAGAGACCCAGTACTTC.

J is TRBJ2-1 and V is TRBV7-2; 9 bases agree with TRBD2. CDR1 and CDR2 (germline): SGHTA, FQGNSA. This CDR3 is built from 15 residues. Germline trimming cut 1 base from V and 9 bases from J; bases unmatched to any gene: 7. The CDR3 bases are TGTGCCAGCAGCTTAGAGGGGGGGACTAGCATTGAGCAGTTCTTC. This encodes CASSLEGGTSIEQFF.

The V gene is TRBV5-1, the J gene TRBJ2-5; 13 nucleotides line up with TRBD2. The CDR3 runs to 17 residues. Germline CDR1 SGHRS, CDR2 YFSETQ. V dropped 0 bases and J dropped 2; count of bases not matched to a gene: 4. The CDR3 protein is CASSLGLAGGIQETQYF. The DNA of the CDR3 is TGCGCCAGCAGCTTGGGACTAGCGGGAGGAATACAAGAGACCCAGTACTTC. The full variable domain, completed using reference TRBV5-1 and TRBJ2-5, is KAGVTQTPRYLIKTRGQQVTLSCSPISGHRSVSWYQQTPGQGLQFLFEYFSETQRNKGNFPGRFSGRQFSNSRSEMNVSTLELGDSALYLCASSLGLAGGIQETQYFGPGTRLLVL.

The J gene is TRBJ1-5, the V gene TRBV5-1; D is ambiguous. The CDR3 totals 13 residues. Per germline, CDR1 SGHRS and CDR2 YFSETQ. Between the trimmed V and J ends, which lost 0 bases and 7 bases, there was a span of 8 bases. The CDR3 loop is CASSLGERQPQHF. The CDR3, as DNA: TGCGCCAGCAGCTTGGGCGAGAGGCAGCCCCAGCATTTT.